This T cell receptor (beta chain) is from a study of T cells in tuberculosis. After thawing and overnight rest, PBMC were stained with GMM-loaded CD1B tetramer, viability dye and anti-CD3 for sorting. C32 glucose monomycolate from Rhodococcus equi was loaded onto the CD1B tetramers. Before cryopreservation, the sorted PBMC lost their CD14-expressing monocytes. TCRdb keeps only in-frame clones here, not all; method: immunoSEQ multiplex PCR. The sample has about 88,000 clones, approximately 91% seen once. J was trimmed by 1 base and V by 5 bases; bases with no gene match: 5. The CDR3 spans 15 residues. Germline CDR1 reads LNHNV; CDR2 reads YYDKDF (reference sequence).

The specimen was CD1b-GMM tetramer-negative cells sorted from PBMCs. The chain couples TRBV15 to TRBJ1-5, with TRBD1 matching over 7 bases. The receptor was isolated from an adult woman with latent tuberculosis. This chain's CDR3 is CATSGGGRSNQPQHF. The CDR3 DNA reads TGTGCCACCAGCGGAGGGGGCCGGAGCAATCAGCCCCAGCATTTT.